This T cell receptor beta chain derives from a study of blood T cells in healthy people across ages. The CDR3 covers 15 residues. Germline CDR1 reads SEHNR; CDR2 reads FQNEAQ (reference sequence). Trimming took off 1 base at V and 12 bases at J, with 19 bases between the two ends. The study recruited healthy Caucasian donors from Russia who were aged roughly 6 to 95. Isolated per sample were at least 6 million PBMCs. Whole-study findings and limits: Among T cells, TCR beta diversity per million cells dropped roughly linearly as age rose. CMV status of donors was unknown, possibly confounding expanded clonotype changes.

Comments on this clonotype: Its antigen is not identified.

Sample-barcoded 5' priming and a J-beta primer mix drove a second PCR of about 6 to 12 cycles. Each CDR3 protein is one row after TCRdb ran MiXCR on the 5' RACE reads. This sample has more than 650,000 distinct CDR3 sequences, with 20% to 25% found just once. The sequence derives from a man aged 65-85 years in good health. This rearrangement joins TRBV7-9 to TRBJ2-1; D assignment may be TRBD1 or TRBD2 (6 bases each). The sample was blood. In DNA, the CDR3 is TGTGCCAGCAGCTTAGTCCAGGGGTTATTCGGGGGGCAGTTCTTC. This translates into CASSLVQGLFGGQFF.